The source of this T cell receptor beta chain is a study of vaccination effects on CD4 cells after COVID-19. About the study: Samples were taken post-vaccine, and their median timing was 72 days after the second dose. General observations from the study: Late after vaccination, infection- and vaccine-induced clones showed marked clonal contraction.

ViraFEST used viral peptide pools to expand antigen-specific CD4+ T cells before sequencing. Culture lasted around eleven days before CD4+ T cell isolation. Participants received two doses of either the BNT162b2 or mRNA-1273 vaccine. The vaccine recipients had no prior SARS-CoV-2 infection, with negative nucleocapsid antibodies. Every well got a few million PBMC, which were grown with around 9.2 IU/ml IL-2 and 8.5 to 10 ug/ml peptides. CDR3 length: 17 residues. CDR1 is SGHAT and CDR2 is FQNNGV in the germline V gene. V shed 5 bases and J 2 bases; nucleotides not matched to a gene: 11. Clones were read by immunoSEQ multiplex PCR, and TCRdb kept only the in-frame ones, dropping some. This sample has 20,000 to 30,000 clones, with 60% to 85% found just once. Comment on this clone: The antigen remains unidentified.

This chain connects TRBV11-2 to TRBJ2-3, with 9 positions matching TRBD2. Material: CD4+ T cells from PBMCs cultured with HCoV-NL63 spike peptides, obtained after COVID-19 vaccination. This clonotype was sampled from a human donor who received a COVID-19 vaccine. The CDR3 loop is CASSQGTAGGATDTQYF. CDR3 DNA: TGTGCCAGCAGCCAGGGGACCGCGGGAGGGGCCACAGATACGCAGTATTTT. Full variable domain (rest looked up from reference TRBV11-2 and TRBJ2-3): EAGVAQSPRYKIIEKRQSVAFWCNPISGHATLYWYQQILGQGPKLLIQFQNNGVVDDSQLPKDRFSAERLKGVDSTLKIQPAKLEDSAVYLCASSQGTAGGATDTQYFGPGTRLTVL.